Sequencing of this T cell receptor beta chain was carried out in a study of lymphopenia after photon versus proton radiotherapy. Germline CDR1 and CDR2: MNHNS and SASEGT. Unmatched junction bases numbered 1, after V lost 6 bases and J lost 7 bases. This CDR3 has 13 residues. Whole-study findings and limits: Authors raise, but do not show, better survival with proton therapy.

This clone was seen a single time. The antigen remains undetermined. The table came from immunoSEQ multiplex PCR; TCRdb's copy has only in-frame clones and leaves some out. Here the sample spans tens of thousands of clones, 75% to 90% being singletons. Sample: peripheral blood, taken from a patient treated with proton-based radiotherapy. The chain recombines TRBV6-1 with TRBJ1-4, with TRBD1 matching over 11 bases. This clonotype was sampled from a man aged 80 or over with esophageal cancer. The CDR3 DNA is TGTGCCAGCAGGGGGACAGGGGGTGAAAAACTGTTTTTT. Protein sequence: CASRGTGGEKLFF.